A single sample is the source of the 15 T cell receptor delta chains below, sequenced in a study of Vδ1+ human thymocytes. Sequences come from RNA converted to cDNA by reverse transcription. CDR3 amplicons came from multiplex PCR with pooled V-gene forward and constant-region reverse primers. TCRdb processed the multiplex PCR reads again with the CATT caller. The table shows tens of thousands of delta-chain clones, with roughly 15% occurring only once. Whole-study findings and limits: Thymic TRG and TRD repertoires appeared highly polyclonal.

These receptors are not linked to any known antigen. The sample comprised Vdelta1+ gamma-delta thymocytes from the thymus. Subset reported: FACS-sorted CD3+ TCRalphabeta- TCRVdelta1+ TCRVdelta2- thymocytes. The source is a boy younger than two who had congenital heart surgery.

The rearrangement joins TRDV1 to TRDJ1; D is unclear. The length of the CDR3 is 15 residues. Germline assignment: CDR1 TSWWSYY and CDR2 QGS. Trimming stripped 0 bases from V and 0 bases from J, with 8 bases between. The CDR3 nucleotides read TGTGCTCTTGGGGAACTTAGGCTGAACACCGATAAACTCATCTTT. Protein sequence: CALGELRLNTDKLIF.

Comments on this clone: This sample also contains other DNA sequences that code for the same CDR3. J is TRDJ1 and V is TRDV1; D uncertain. Trimming cost V 0 bases and J 0 bases, with 8 bases left between them. Germline assignment: CDR1 TSWWSYY and CDR2 QGS. The CDR3 spans 15 residues. CDR3 amino acids: CALGELSLYTDKLIF. CDR3 nucleotide sequence: TGTGCTCTTGGGGAACTTAGCCTTTACACCGATAAACTCATCTTT.

The table lists this clone with a few counts. The chain joins TRDV1 to TRDJ1, with no clear D. This CDR3 comprises 17 residues. The V gene's germline CDR1 is TSWWSYY and CDR2 QGS. V was trimmed by 2 bases and J by 0 bases, leaving 16 bases between them. The CDR3 nucleotides read TGTGCTCTTGGGGAAGGACTTGTCGTTGGGTACACCGATAAACTCATCTTT. It yields the protein CALGEGLVVGYTDKLIF.

This clone was observed a handful of times. This chain uses TRDV1 with TRDJ1; TRDD3 matches 12 bases. CDR1 TSWWSYY and CDR2 QGS come from the germline V gene. The CDR3 totals 19 residues. The V segment lost 9 bases and the J segment 2 bases; nucleotides outside the gene matches: 19. CDR3 amino acids: CALAAFFWGIRSKTDKLIF. As DNA, the CDR3 is TGTGCTCTGGCGGCCTTCTTCTGGGGGATACGTAGTAAAACCGATAAACTCATCTTT.

This clone was detected only a few times. The chain uses TRDV1 and TRDJ1, with 9 bases identical to TRDD3. V lost 1 base to trimming and J lost 2 bases; unmatched junction nucleotides: 5. The CDR3 is made up of 16 amino acids. In germline, CDR1 is TSWWSYY, CDR2 QGS. CDR3 protein: CALGEPSLGDTDKLIF. CDR3 coding DNA: TGTGCTCTTGGGGAACCTTCTCTGGGGGATACCGATAAACTCATCTTT.

The gene calls are TRDV3 and TRDJ4; no firm D call. V gave up 3 bases and J gave up 5 bases, with 16 bases separating them. Germline V gene lookup returns CDR1 TVYSNPD and CDR2 GDNSRS (reference sequence). There are 12 residues in the CDR3. The CDR3 coding sequence is TGTGCCTTCAGGAGGGAGATCTCTCCCCTGATCTTT. Encoded protein: CAFRREISPLIF.

The rearrangement joins TRDV2 to TRDJ1; 7 bases are a match to TRDD3. This CDR3 spans 15 amino acids. Germline V lookup: CDR1 GEAIGNYY, CDR2 EKD. With 1 base clipped from V and 2 bases from J, the junction kept 6 bases outside the gene matches. DNA of the CDR3: TGTGCCTGTGACACGGGGATAGTGGGTACCGATAAACTCATCTTT. It specifies CACDTGIVGTDKLIF.

In this sample, this clone turned up a few times. This chain connects TRDV1 to TRDJ1; D may be TRDD3 (5 bases). Trimming removed 9 bases from V and 2 bases from J, with 22 bases in between. The CDR3 has 16 amino acids. Looked up from germline, CDR1 is TSWWSYY and CDR2 is QGS. The CDR3 spells CALSWEYVEETDKLIF. Here the CDR3 DNA reads TGTGCTCTCTCATGGGAATACGTCGAGGAGACCGATAAACTCATCTTT.

This clone was counted a few times. The chain recombines TRDV1 with TRDJ1, with 8 bases lining up with TRDD3. The CDR3 has 21 residues. Trimming at V came to 4 bases and at J to 1 base, leaving 23 bases not matched to a gene. CDR1 TSWWSYY and CDR2 QGS come from the germline V gene. The CDR3 DNA sequence: TGTGCTCTTGGGGCACGTGGACTGGGGGCCGCACAGGGCCCCTCCACCGATAAACTCATCTTT. Protein sequence: CALGARGLGAAQGPSTDKLIF.

The J gene is TRDJ1, the V gene TRDV1; a weak D match, TRDD3 (7 bases). This CDR3 region has 18 residues. Germline assignment: CDR1 TSWWSYY and CDR2 QGS. The V gene lost 4 bases and the J gene lost 3 bases, with 24 bases spanning the gap. Here the CDR3 reads CALGAQGLPLTGADKLIF. CDR3 nucleotide sequence: TGTGCTCTTGGGGCACAGGGCCTTCCCCTTACTGGGGCCGATAAACTCATCTTT.

The gene calls are TRDV1 and TRDJ1; possible D gene TRDD3, 6 bases. The V and J ends lost 4 bases and 2 bases respectively, with 17 bases between them. The CDR3 is 16 amino acids. Germline V gene sequence: CDR1 TSWWSYY, CDR2 QGS. The CDR3: CALGGGICLSTDKLIF. CDR3 DNA: TGTGCTCTTGGGGGAGGGATATGTCTTTCGACCGATAAACTCATCTTT.

This clone has a handful of counts. This sequence joins TRDV1 and TRDJ1, with unresolved D. V lost 4 bases and J 0 bases, leaving 9 bases between the germline ends. This CDR3 has 14 amino acids. Germline V lookup: CDR1 TSWWSYY, CDR2 QGS. CDR3 region: CALGGLLYTDKLIF. The CDR3 DNA follows: TGTGCTCTTGGGGGTCTCCTGTACACCGATAAACTCATCTTT.

The chain carries TRDV1 and TRDJ2; 11 nucleotides agree with TRDD3. In germline, CDR1 is TSWWSYY, CDR2 QGS. V trimming: 1 base; J trimming: 4 bases; junction bases outside the gene matches: 26. The CDR3 length is 24 residues. CDR3: CALGEPVMGPPAHWGIIRTAQLFF. The CDR3 nucleotides read TGTGCTCTTGGGGAACCAGTGATGGGGCCTCCAGCCCACTGGGGGATAATCAGGACAGCACAACTCTTCTTT.

This rearrangement joins TRDV1 to TRDJ1, with D tentatively TRDD2 (7 bases). The germline V gene encodes CDR1 TSWWSYY and CDR2 QGS. There are 19 residues in the CDR3. V lost 4 bases and J lost 10, with 34 bases in between. The CDR3 DNA follows: TGTGCTCTTGGGGCCCGGCCTTCCTCCTTGTCCTGGGGACGTAAGTTACTCATCTTT. Residues: CALGARPSSLSWGRKLLIF.

V and J are TRDV1 and TRDJ1, with TRDD3 matching over 12 bases. The CDR3 spans 22 residues. Germline V gene lookup returns CDR1 TSWWSYY and CDR2 QGS. Trimming at V came to 4 bases and at J to 2 bases, leaving 23 bases not matched to a gene. As DNA, the CDR3 is TGTGCTCTTGGGGGTCTTGAATTCGGGCGCGTACTGGGGGATACTAGTACCGATAAACTCATCTTT. The encoded protein is CALGGLEFGRVLGDTSTDKLIF.